A single sample is the source of the 8 T cell receptor beta chains below, sequenced in a study of blood T cell repertoires in COVID-19. The assay was immunoSEQ multiplex PCR, and TCRdb's table has in-frame clones only and misses some. The sample yields about 310,000 clones, more than 70% seen once. Sequencing was carried out using peripheral blood. All receptors come from a woman between 50 and 59 years old who had recovered from COVID-19.

The V call is TRBV15, the J call TRBJ2-1, with 8 bases aligning to TRBD2. Germline CDR1 reads LNHNV; CDR2 reads YYDKDF (reference sequence). The CDR3 loop spans 16 amino acids. J gave up 0 bases and V 1 base, and 2 bases lay outside the gene matches. The CDR3 loop reads CATSRVAGPSYNEQFF. CDR3 coding DNA: TGTGCCACCAGCAGAGTAGCGGGGCCCTCCTACAATGAGCAGTTCTTC.

This chain uses TRBV5-4 with TRBJ1-6, with 7 nucleotides matching TRBD1. CDR1 and CDR2 from the germline V gene are SGHNT and YYREEE (reference sequence). The J segment lost 8 bases and the V segment lost 4 bases, leaving 6 bases of the junction unmatched. This CDR3 contains 14 residues. CDR3 coding DNA: TGTGCCAGCAGCAATAGACAGGGCCATTCACCCCTCCACTTT. The encoded protein is CASSNRQGHSPLHF.

The count of this clone is one. The CDR3 protein is CASSPGLSYEQYF. The CDR3 region has the DNA TGTGCCAGCAGCCCCGGACTATCCTACGAGCAGTACTTC. V usage is TRBV9 and J usage is TRBJ2-7, with D possibly matching TRBD2 (6 bases). Trimming cost V 4 bases and J 1 base, with 9 bases left between them. This CDR3 comprises 13 residues. The germline CDR1 and CDR2 sequences are SGDLS and YYNGEE.

V usage is TRBV28 and J usage is TRBJ1-4; D is perhaps TRBD1 (5 bases). Looked up from germline, CDR1 is MDHEN and CDR2 is SYDVKM. The V end was cut by 6 bases, the J end by 8 bases, with 22 bases between. CDR3 length equals 16 residues. The CDR3 bases are TGTGCCAGCAGCACCAATATAGGGGCGACGAGAGAAAAACTGTTTTTT. Translating it yields CASSTNIGATREKLFF.

The V gene is TRBV5-1, the J gene TRBJ2-7; 7 bases map to TRBD2. Per germline, CDR1 SGHRS and CDR2 YFSETQ. The V and J ends lost 0 bases and 5 bases, in that order; junction bases with no gene match: 8. The CDR3 consists of 15 residues. CDR3 nucleotide sequence: TGCGCCAGCAGCTTGGTACGCGGGAGCGGCAACGAGCAGTACTTC. Its translation is CASSLVRGSGNEQYF. The variable domain in full, with the rest retrieved from reference TRBV5-1 and TRBJ2-7, is KAGVTQTPRYLIKTRGQQVTLSCSPISGHRSVSWYQQTPGQGLQFLFEYFSETQRNKGNFPGRFSGRQFSNSRSEMNVSTLELGDSALYLCASSLVRGSGNEQYFGPGTRLTVT.

V usage is TRBV10-3 and J usage is TRBJ1-2; the D is unclear. Germline assignment: CDR1 ENHRY and CDR2 SYGVKD. Trimming removed 8 bases from V and 9 bases from J, with 16 bases in between. The CDR3 sequence is 12 residues long. The CDR3 nucleotides are TGTGCCATCTTAGCACAAGAAGGTTGCTACACCTTC. Its protein is CAILAQEGCYTF.

The chain carries TRBV19 and TRBJ2-3; 10 bases agree with TRBD1. The CDR3 runs to 16 residues. Trimming cost V 5 bases and J 5 bases; bases outside gene matches: 10. Germline lookup yields CDR1 LNHDA and CDR2 SQIVND (reference sequence). CDR3 coding DNA: TGTGCCAGTAGTCCCCGGACAGGGGGTCATGGAGATACGCAGTATTTT. It codes for CASSPRTGGHGDTQYF.

The chain employs TRBV19 and TRBJ2-1, with 9 bases that match TRBD1. Germline CDR1 is LNHDA and CDR2 is SQIVND (reference sequence). With V trimmed by 4 bases and J by 2 bases, 6 bases remained unmatched. The CDR3 consists of 16 residues. CDR3 residues: CASSTGTGIAYNEQFF. CDR3 DNA: TGTGCCAGTAGTACTGGGACAGGGATCGCCTACAATGAGCAGTTCTTC. The variable domain in full, with the rest retrieved from reference TRBV19 and TRBJ2-1, is DGGITQSPKYLFRKEGQNVTLSCEQNLNHDAMYWYRQDPGQGLRLIYYSQIVNDFQKGDIAEGYSVSREKKESFPLTVTSAQKNPTAFYLCASSTGTGIAYNEQFFGPGTRLTVL.